What follows is one T cell receptor beta chain and its context. The antigen is undetermined. Germline V gene sequence: CDR1 MDHEN, CDR2 SYDVKM. The CDR3 length is 11 residues. V lost 4 bases and J lost 7, with 7 bases in between. The data are from a study of cytomegalovirus exposure and HLA in healthy donors. Study-wide results and limits: It is likely that the observed cluster of highly shared sequence variants was a sequencing artifact.

The PCR employed 60 Vbeta primers together with 13 Jbeta primers. Profiling relied on immunoSEQ multiplex PCR, and the TCRdb table lists in-frame clones only, not all of them. Here the sample spans about 140,000 clones, 70% to 85% being singletons. This chain uses TRBV28 with TRBJ1-2; TRBD1 might be the D (5 bases). This receptor was taken from a male donor in good health and CMV-seronegative. Specimen: PBMCs. The CDR3 sequence: CASSSQGGYTF. The CDR3 DNA reads as TGTGCCAGCAGTTCCCAGGGTGGCTACACCTTC.